One and the same sample provided the 32 T cell receptor beta chains below, sequenced in a study of blood T cell repertoires in COVID-19 (dated by TCRdb to about 2020). The library was generated by the immunoSEQ multiplex PCR assay. TCRdb obtained this table from immuneACCESS and retained in-frame rearrangements with V and J assigned. These tables miss some clones; where compared with another copy, unresolved V genes account for less than half of the shortfall, and the remainder is unexplained. In this sample the table shows about 190,000 clones, more than 60% of which occur a single time. The ten largest account for roughly an eighth of the sample. The sample consisted of peripheral blood. Every receptor here comes from a woman in her fifties or sixties with acute or convalescent COVID-19.

The V call is TRBV15, the J call TRBJ1-3; 7 bases align to TRBD1. The CDR3 has 16 amino acids. Per germline, CDR1 LNHNV and CDR2 YYDKDF (reference sequence). V lost 1 base to trimming and J lost 0 bases; unmatched junction nucleotides: 3. CDR3 sequence reads: CATSRVRDSSGNTIYF. The CDR3, as DNA: TGTGCCACCAGCAGAGTCCGGGACAGCTCTGGAAACACCATATATTTT.

This clone was found a few times. V and J are TRBV2 and TRBJ2-2; a possible D gene is TRBD1 (6 bases). Between the trimmed V and J ends, which lost 2 bases and 6 bases, there was a span of 13 bases. Germline lookup yields CDR1 SNHLY and CDR2 FYNNEI. CDR3 size: 15 residues. The CDR3 reads CASSEKGVKAGELFF. The CDR3 DNA sequence: TGTGCCAGCAGTGAAAAGGGGGTCAAGGCCGGGGAGCTGTTTTTT.

The chain recombines TRBV3-1 (or the pseudogene TRBV3-2) with TRBJ2-1, with 16 bases identical to TRBD2. Per the germline V gene, CDR1 is LGHDT and CDR2 is YNNKEL (reference sequence). The CDR3 loop spans 18 amino acids. Losses at the gene ends were 6 bases for V and 9 bases for J; bases not matched to a gene: 14. The CDR3 loop reads CASRSTSPGLAGGIEQFF. The CDR3 DNA sequence: TGTGCCAGCAGGTCAACCAGCCCGGGACTAGCGGGAGGGATTGAGCAGTTCTTC.

This chain connects TRBV6-5 to TRBJ2-2; 7 bases match TRBD1. The CDR3 has 15 amino acids. Per germline, CDR1 MNHEY and CDR2 SVGAGI. The V gene end was trimmed by 4 bases and the J gene end by 1 base; junction bases not matched to a gene: 3. CDR3: CASSSRTGNTGELFF. CDR3 nucleotide sequence: TGTGCCAGCAGTTCCCGGACAGGGAACACCGGGGAGCTGTTTTTT.

A note on this clone: The sample has other DNA sequences that encode this CDR3 too. The chain recombines TRBV30 with TRBJ2-7; D gene ambiguous. Germline-derived CDR1 and CDR2 are GTSNPN and SVGIG (reference sequence). V lost 1 base and J 1 base, leaving 2 bases between the germline ends. CDR3 length: 11 residues. CDR3 nucleotide sequence: TGTGCCTGGAGTGCTTCCTACGAGCAGTACTTC. Amino acids: CAWSASYEQYF.

The chain recombines TRBV28 with TRBJ1-2, with 7 bases lining up with TRBD1. Losses at the gene ends were 2 bases for V and 7 bases for J; bases not matched to a gene: 4. CDR3 length: 13 amino acids. CDR1 is MDHEN, CDR2 SYDVKM, per germline. Written as DNA, the CDR3 is TGTGCCAGCAGTTTAGGGCAGGGGGGTGGCTACACCTTC. Translated: CASSLGQGGGYTF.

The chain has TRBV29-1 and TRBJ2-7; no clear D gene. CDR3 size: 14 residues. Trimming cost V 4 bases and J 0 bases, with 13 bases left between them. Per germline, CDR1 SQVTM and CDR2 ANQGSEA. CDR3 protein: CSVGGSSLSYEQYF. The CDR3 coding sequence is TGCAGCGTTGGAGGTAGCTCTCTCTCCTACGAGCAGTACTTC.

The gene calls are TRBV6-2 or TRBV6-3 and TRBJ2-5; 13 bases agree with TRBD2. The CDR3 covers 17 residues. Per the germline V gene, CDR1 is MNHEY and CDR2 is SVGEGT. The trim removed 0 bases at V and 9 bases at J, leaving 10 bases unmatched. CDR3 DNA: TGTGCCAGCAGTTACTCCCGGACTAGCGGGAGCGTTGACGCCCAGTACTTC. Its translation: CASSYSRTSGSVDAQYF.

The chain is built from TRBV28 and TRBJ2-3; possible D gene TRBD2, 7 bases. Trimming removed 2 bases from V and 4 bases from J, with 10 bases in between. From germline, CDR1 is MDHEN and CDR2 SYDVKM. CDR3 size: 14 residues. CDR3 sequence reads: CASSLREGADTQYF. CDR3 in DNA: TGTGCCAGCAGTTTAAGGGAGGGGGCAGATACGCAGTATTTT.

As concerns this clone: Germline and junction disagree at one end, which may indicate a read error. The chain employs TRBV20-1 and TRBJ2-7; D is unresolved. From germline, CDR1 is DFQATT and CDR2 SNEGSKA (reference sequence). The CDR3 spans 11 residues. The CDR3 nucleotides are TGCAGTGCTAGTAGTGGCTTAACAACCCATTTC. Translated: CSASSGLTTHF.

V is TRBV6-5 and J is TRBJ2-2; D remains ambiguous. The CDR3 is 14 residues long. V lost 7 bases and J 0 bases, leaving 9 bases between the germline ends. CDR1 is MNHEY, CDR2 SVGAGI, per germline. The CDR3 sequence is CASTRSPNTGELFF. Here the CDR3 DNA reads TGTGCCAGCACTCGGTCCCCGAACACCGGGGAGCTGTTTTTT.

The V call is TRBV7-2, the J call TRBJ2-4; the D gene is possibly TRBD1 (5 bases). Germline-derived CDR1 and CDR2 are SGHTA and FQGNSA. The CDR3 runs to 17 residues. V was cut by 5 bases and J by 8 bases, with 25 bases left in between. The CDR3 reads CASSLRPGNLPPHIQYF. Written as DNA, the CDR3 is TGTGCCAGCAGCCTGCGCCCAGGGAATCTCCCTCCCCACATTCAGTACTTC.

Here the CDR3 reads CASSEAGGPGYTF. In nucleotides, the CDR3 is TGTGCCAGCAGTGAAGCAGGAGGGCCTGGCTACACCTTC. The chain recombines TRBV6-1 with TRBJ1-2; D remains unclear. Germline CDR1 MNHNS, CDR2 SASEGT. Trimming stripped 0 bases from V and 7 bases from J, with 9 bases between. CDR3 size: 13 residues.

CDR3 sequence (DNA): TGTGCCAGCAGTTACTCGACCGGGGGGCTCTTTCTGGGTGAGCAGTTCTTC. This codes for CASSYSTGGLFLGEQFF. This chain links TRBV6-2 or TRBV6-3 with TRBJ2-1, with TRBD2 as a possible D gene (7 bases). The CDR3 covers 17 residues. Germline V CDR1 and CDR2: MNHEY, SVGEGT. V lost 0 bases and J 9 bases, leaving 21 bases between the germline ends.

This CDR3 is CASSESGRAYEQYF. CDR3 DNA: TGCGCCAGCAGTGAGTCGGGGAGAGCCTACGAGCAGTACTTC. The chain employs TRBV10-2 and TRBJ2-7; perhaps TRBD2 as D (5 bases). Germline assignment: CDR1 WSHSY and CDR2 SAAADI. The CDR3 consists of 14 residues. V was clipped by 0 bases and J by 2 bases, with 8 bases between them.

V gene TRBV6-9 combines with J gene TRBJ1-1; TRBD1 matches at 8 bases. CDR1 is MNHGY and CDR2 is SVAAGI in the germline V gene. V lost 4 bases and J lost 7; bases outside the gene matches: 8. CDR3 length equals 14 residues. The CDR3 loop reads CASSLNRGANEAFF. CDR3 nucleotide sequence: TGTGCCAGCAGTTTAAACAGGGGGGCGAATGAAGCTTTCTTT.

J is TRBJ1-1 and V is TRBV13; D remains unclear. The V and J ends lost 2 bases and 7 bases respectively, with 8 bases between them. Germline CDR1 and CDR2: PRHDT and FYEKMQ (reference sequence). The CDR3 loop spans 12 amino acids. In DNA form, the CDR3 reads TGTGCCAGCAGCTTATCAGGCCTTGAAGCTTTCTTT. Translation gives CASSLSGLEAFF.

The chain combines TRBV5-8 with TRBJ2-7; 8 bases are a match to TRBD1. Germline trimming cut 1 base from V and 5 bases from J; bases unmatched to any gene: 2. The germline CDR1 and CDR2 sequences are SGHTS and YDEGEE. The CDR3 spans 13 residues. CDR3 sequence: CASSLQGANEQYF. The CDR3 DNA is TGTGCCAGCAGCTTGCAGGGGGCTAACGAGCAGTACTTC.

The chain couples TRBV19 to TRBJ2-7, with 7 bases aligning to TRBD2. The CDR3 is made up of 16 amino acids. V lost 5 bases, J lost 0 bases, and 10 bases stayed unmatched. In germline, CDR1 is LNHDA, CDR2 SQIVND (reference sequence). The CDR3 protein is CASSPHQRGRSYEQYF. In nucleotides, the CDR3 is TGTGCCAGTAGTCCTCATCAGCGGGGACGCTCCTACGAGCAGTACTTC.

V usage is TRBV19 and J usage is TRBJ2-6; no firm D call. The CDR3 extends over 15 amino acids. Looked up from germline, CDR1 is LNHDA and CDR2 is SQIVND (reference sequence). Trimming stripped 8 bases from V and 0 bases from J, with 11 bases between. DNA of the CDR3: TGTGCCAGTGCCGCAGGCGCCTCTGGGGCCAACGTCCTGACTTTC. Translated, it gives CASAAGASGANVLTF.

This clone appeared a single time. The chain has TRBV9 and TRBJ1-1, with 7 nucleotides matching TRBD1. The CDR3 totals 15 residues. Trimming at V came to 4 bases and at J to 0 bases, leaving 6 bases not matched to a gene. Per the germline V gene, CDR1 is SGDLS and CDR2 is YYNGEE. As DNA, the CDR3 is TGTGCCAGCAGCCCCCAGACAGGGCTGAACACTGAAGCTTTCTTT. It codes for CASSPQTGLNTEAFF.

This sequence joins TRBV6-5 and TRBJ2-1; tentatively, D is TRBD2 (7 bases). Trimming pared 2 bases from V and 8 bases from J, leaving 16 bases between. CDR1 MNHEY and CDR2 SVGAGI come from the germline V gene. The CDR3 is 15 residues long. The CDR3 protein is CASSYIVGGADEQFF. The CDR3 DNA reads TGTGCCAGCAGTTACATCGTGGGGGGGGCGGATGAGCAGTTCTTC.

The chain joins TRBV10-3 to TRBJ1-5; 7 nucleotides line up with TRBD1. This CDR3 is 14 amino acids long. Per the germline V gene, CDR1 is ENHRY and CDR2 is SYGVKD. V lost 3 bases and J lost 8; bases outside the gene matches: 7. The CDR3 protein is CAISDDRVLEPQHF. CDR3 nucleotide sequence: TGTGCCATCAGTGACGACAGGGTACTAGAGCCCCAGCATTTT.

The rearrangement links TRBV5-1 to TRBJ1-4; TRBD1 aligns across 8 bases. The CDR3 spans 16 residues. Germline V gene lookup returns CDR1 SGHRS and CDR2 YFSETQ. With 4 bases clipped from V and 5 bases from J, the junction kept 10 bases outside the gene matches. The CDR3 is CASSPGQGGKNEKLFF. The CDR3 region has the DNA TGCGCCAGCAGCCCTGGACAGGGAGGGAAAAATGAAAAACTGTTTTTT. The complete variable domain, with remaining parts taken from reference TRBV5-1 and TRBJ1-4, reads KAGVTQTPRYLIKTRGQQVTLSCSPISGHRSVSWYQQTPGQGLQFLFEYFSETQRNKGNFPGRFSGRQFSNSRSEMNVSTLELGDSALYLCASSPGQGGKNEKLFFGSGTQLSVL.

The rearrangement links TRBV4-2 to TRBJ2-4; TRBD2 might be the D (6 bases). V was cut by 1 base and J by 3 bases, with 19 bases left in between. Looked up from germline, CDR1 is LGHNA and CDR2 is YNFKEQ. The CDR3 totals 18 residues. CDR3 nucleotides: TGTGCCAGCAGCCAAGTAACGGGGGACGGAGTGGGCAAAAACATTCAGTACTTC. Its translation: CASSQVTGDGVGKNIQYF.

This rearrangement joins TRBV4-3 to TRBJ2-1, with 8 nucleotides matching TRBD2. The trim removed 0 bases at V and 7 bases at J, leaving 8 bases unmatched. This CDR3 contains 16 residues. In germline, CDR1 is LGHNA, CDR2 YSLEER. In DNA, the CDR3 is TGCGCCAGCAGCCAAGAGGGACTAGGGGACACAAATGAGCAGTTCTTC. Translated: CASSQEGLGDTNEQFF.

The genes are TRBV30 and TRBJ2-2; the match to TRBD1 covers 8 bases. CDR1 is GTSNPN and CDR2 is SVGIG in the germline V gene (reference sequence). The CDR3 has 14 amino acids. With V trimmed by 6 bases and J by 4 bases, 7 bases remained unmatched. The DNA for the CDR3 is TGTGCCTGTATTCAGGGGGCAGGCACCGGGGAGCTGTTTTTT. Encoded protein: CACIQGAGTGELFF.

V is TRBV6-1 and J is TRBJ2-3; D not certain. This CDR3 is built from 13 residues. The V gene's germline CDR1 is MNHNS and CDR2 SASEGT. V gave up 1 base and J gave up 5 bases, with 7 bases separating them. Here the CDR3 reads CASSEGVVDTQYF. The CDR3 DNA is TGTGCCAGCAGTGAAGGCGTGGTAGATACGCAGTATTTT.

A single count supports this clone. This rearrangement joins TRBV2 to TRBJ1-1; 7 bases are a match to TRBD1. This CDR3 region has 14 residues. CDR1 and CDR2 (germline): SNHLY, FYNNEI. V dropped 6 bases and J dropped 6; count of bases not matched to a gene: 10. CDR3 bases: TGTGCCAGCAGGACGGACAGGCAGGGGGCTGAAGCTTTCTTT. This codes for CASRTDRQGAEAFF.

The gene calls are TRBV19 and TRBJ2-2, with TRBD1 matching over 7 bases. The CDR3 spans 14 residues. The ends lost 6 bases at V and 0 bases at J; junction bases unmatched: 1. The germline CDR1 and CDR2 sequences are LNHDA and SQIVND (reference sequence). DNA for the CDR3: TGTGCCAGTAGGGGGACAGCGAACACCGGGGAGCTGTTTTTT. As protein: CASRGTANTGELFF.

The chain is built from TRBV28 and TRBJ2-4; possible D gene TRBD2, 6 bases. The CDR3 is 14 amino acids. Germline lookup yields CDR1 MDHEN and CDR2 SYDVKM. Trimming took off 2 bases at V and 7 bases at J, with 12 bases between the two ends. The CDR3 bases are TGTGCCAGCAGTTTAGGGGAGGACGTGAACATTCAGTACTTC. Its translation: CASSLGEDVNIQYF.

This clone was recorded many times. The chain joins TRBV4-3 to TRBJ2-7; TRBD1 aligns across 12 bases. The junction had 14 bases not matched to a gene; V was cut back by 4 bases and J by 4 bases. This CDR3 contains 18 residues. Per germline, CDR1 LGHNA and CDR2 YSLEER. This CDR3 is CASSRIRGTGGIGYEQYF. CDR3 DNA: TGCGCCAGCAGCCGAATAAGGGGGACAGGGGGCATCGGGTACGAGCAGTACTTC.